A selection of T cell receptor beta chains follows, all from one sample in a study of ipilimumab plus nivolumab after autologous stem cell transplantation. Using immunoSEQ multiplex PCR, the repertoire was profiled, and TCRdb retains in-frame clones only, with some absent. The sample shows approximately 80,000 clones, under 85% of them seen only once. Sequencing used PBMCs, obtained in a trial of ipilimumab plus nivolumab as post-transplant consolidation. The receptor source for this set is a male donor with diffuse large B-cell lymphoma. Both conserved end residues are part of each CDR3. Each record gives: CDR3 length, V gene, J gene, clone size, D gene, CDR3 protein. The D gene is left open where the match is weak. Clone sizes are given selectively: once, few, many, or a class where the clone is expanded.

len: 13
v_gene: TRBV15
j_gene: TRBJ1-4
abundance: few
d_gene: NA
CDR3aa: CATSRDVNGKLFF

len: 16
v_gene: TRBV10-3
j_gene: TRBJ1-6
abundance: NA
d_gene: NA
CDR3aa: CAISEPRGGNNSPLHF

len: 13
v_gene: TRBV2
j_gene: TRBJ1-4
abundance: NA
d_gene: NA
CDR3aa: CASSEEGRAKLFF

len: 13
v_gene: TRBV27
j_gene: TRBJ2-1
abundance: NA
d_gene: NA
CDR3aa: CASSLDSYNEQFF

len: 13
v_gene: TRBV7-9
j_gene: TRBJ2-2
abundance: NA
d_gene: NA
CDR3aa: CASSTDSSGELFF

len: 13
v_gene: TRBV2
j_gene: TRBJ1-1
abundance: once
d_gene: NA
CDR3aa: CAVISGANTEAFF

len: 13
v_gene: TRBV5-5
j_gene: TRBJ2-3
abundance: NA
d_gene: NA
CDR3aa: CASSLGGADTQYF

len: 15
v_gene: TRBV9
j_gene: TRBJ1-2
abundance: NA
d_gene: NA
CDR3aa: CASSTGRAGGYGYTF

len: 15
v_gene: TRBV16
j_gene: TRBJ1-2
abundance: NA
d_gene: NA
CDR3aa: CASSALRGDSGGYTF

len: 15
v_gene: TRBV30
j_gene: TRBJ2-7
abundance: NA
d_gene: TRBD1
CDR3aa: CAWSVFPTGGDEQYF

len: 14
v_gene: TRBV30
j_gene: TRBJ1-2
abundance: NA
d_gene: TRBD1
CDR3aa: CAWSVRDSAYGYTF

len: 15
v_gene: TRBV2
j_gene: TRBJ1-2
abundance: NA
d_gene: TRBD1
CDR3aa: CASSEGTANNYGYTF

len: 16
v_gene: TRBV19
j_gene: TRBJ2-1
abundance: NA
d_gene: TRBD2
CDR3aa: CASKRGSGGRNNEQFF

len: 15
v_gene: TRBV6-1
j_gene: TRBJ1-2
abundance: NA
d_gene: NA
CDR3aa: CASSEGGGGDYGYTF

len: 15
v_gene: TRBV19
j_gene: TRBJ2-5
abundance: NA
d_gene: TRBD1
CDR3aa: CASSLGTDVQETQYF

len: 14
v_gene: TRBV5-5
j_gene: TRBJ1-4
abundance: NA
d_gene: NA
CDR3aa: CASSLAFQSEKLFF

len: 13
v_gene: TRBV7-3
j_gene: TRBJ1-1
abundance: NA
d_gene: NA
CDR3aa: CASSPQPRTEAFF

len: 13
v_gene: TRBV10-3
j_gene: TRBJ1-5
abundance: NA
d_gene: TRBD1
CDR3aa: CATVDRAHEPQHF

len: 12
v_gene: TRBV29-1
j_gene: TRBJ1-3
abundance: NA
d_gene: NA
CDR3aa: CSVINVGNTIYF

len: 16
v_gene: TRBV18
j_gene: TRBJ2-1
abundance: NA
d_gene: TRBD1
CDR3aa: CASSPTGQGRPNEQFF

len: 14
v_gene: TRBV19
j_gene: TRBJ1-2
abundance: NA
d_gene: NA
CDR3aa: CASSMPGLYYGYTF

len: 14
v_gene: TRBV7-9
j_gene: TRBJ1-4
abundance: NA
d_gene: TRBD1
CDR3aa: CASSLRGQVEKLFF

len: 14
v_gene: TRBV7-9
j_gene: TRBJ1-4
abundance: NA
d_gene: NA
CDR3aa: CASSVGGRPEKLFF

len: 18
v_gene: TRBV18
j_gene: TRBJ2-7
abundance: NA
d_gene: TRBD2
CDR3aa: CASSPPRASGGATYEQYF

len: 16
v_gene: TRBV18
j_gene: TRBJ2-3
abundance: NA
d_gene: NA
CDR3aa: CASSLDVSGHTDTQYF

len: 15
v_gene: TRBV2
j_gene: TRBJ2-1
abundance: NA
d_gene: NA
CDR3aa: CASSERGAAYNEQFF

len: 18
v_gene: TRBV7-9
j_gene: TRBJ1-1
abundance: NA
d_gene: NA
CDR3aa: CASSLGGQGVVLSAEAFF

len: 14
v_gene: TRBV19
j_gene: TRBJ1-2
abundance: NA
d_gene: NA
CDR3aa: CASSVGTANYGYTF

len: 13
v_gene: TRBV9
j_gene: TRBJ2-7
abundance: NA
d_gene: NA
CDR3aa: CASSPSGVTEQYF

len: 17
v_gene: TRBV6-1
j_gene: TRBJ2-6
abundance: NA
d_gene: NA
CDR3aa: CASSDRGSLSGANVLTF

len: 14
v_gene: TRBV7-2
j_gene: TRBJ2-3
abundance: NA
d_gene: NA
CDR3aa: CASSPRGIRDTQYF

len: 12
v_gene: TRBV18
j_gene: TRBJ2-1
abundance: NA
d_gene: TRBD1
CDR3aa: CASSPPGQGQFF

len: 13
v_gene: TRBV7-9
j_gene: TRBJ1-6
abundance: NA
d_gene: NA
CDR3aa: CASSDEGRTPLHF

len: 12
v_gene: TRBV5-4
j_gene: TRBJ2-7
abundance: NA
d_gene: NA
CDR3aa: CASSLRNYEQYF

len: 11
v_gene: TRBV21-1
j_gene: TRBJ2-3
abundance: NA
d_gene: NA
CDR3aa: CASSRADTQYF

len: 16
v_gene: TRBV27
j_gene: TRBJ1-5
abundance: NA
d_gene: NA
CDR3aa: CASSDGAVRSNQPQHF

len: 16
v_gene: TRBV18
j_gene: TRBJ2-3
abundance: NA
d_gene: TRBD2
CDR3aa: CASSPSGATSTDTQYF